The sequence of this T cell receptor (beta chain) was determined in a study of blood T cell repertoires in COVID-19. For the study at large: Sources were T cells, B-cell-depleted T cells, or PBMCs; the material itself was cDNA or gDNA.

Methods used by the authors: Reference gene primer amplification yielded estimated nucleated cell counts. Using immunoSEQ multiplex PCR, the repertoire was profiled, and TCRdb retains in-frame clones only, with some absent. That table gives V, J and clone size, and the DNA gave D and trimming. The profile shows about 170,000 clones, approximately 82% of them singletons. In its sample, this clone was seen once. The source of this sequence is a woman older than 75 with acute or convalescent COVID-19. Sequencing was done on a sample of peripheral blood.

CDR3 sequence: CAIRQGDVQFF. The CDR3 DNA reads TGTGCCATCCGGCAGGGTGACGTGCAGTTCTTC. The V and J genes are TRBV10-3 and TRBJ2-1, with a weak D call TRBD1 (5 bases). The CDR3 runs to 11 residues. Germline V gene lookup returns CDR1 ENHRY and CDR2 SYGVKD. Trimming removed 8 bases at V and 12 bases at J, with 14 bases between.